These T cell receptor beta chains were read from a single sample in a study of blood T cell repertoires in COVID-19. Repertoires were generated with immunoSEQ multiplex PCR, while TCRdb's copy carries only in-frame clones and drops some. Among 55,000 to 85,000 clones listed, over 75% were seen once. The sample was peripheral blood. These receptors all stem from a woman aged 18-30 years with acute or convalescent COVID-19. CDR3s include the opening cysteine and the closing phenylalanine or tryptophan. The order of the fields is V gene, D gene, clone size, J gene, CDR3 protein, CDR3 DNA. D genes are given only for firm matches. Size values are once, few and many counts, or a class for expanded clones, and some rows have none.

v_call: TRBV7-8
d_call: TRBD1
clone_size: medium-sized
j_call: TRBJ2-1
cdr3_aa: CASSFGQGNEQFF
cdr3_nt: TGTGCCAGCAGCTTTGGACAGGGCAATGAGCAGTTCTTC

v_call: TRBV28
d_call: TRBD1
clone_size: -
j_call: TRBJ1-1
cdr3_aa: CASSRGDRTGFEAFF
cdr3_nt: TGTGCCAGCAGTCGGGGGGACAGGACAGGGTTCGAAGCTTTCTTT

v_call: TRBV6-5
d_call: -
clone_size: -
j_call: TRBJ2-1
cdr3_aa: CASTLQSYNEQFF
cdr3_nt: TGTGCCAGCACTTTACAGTCCTACAATGAGCAGTTCTTC

v_call: TRBV5-1
d_call: TRBD1
clone_size: -
j_call: TRBJ2-2
cdr3_aa: CASSLLGQGASGELFF
cdr3_nt: TGCGCCAGCAGCTTGCTCGGACAGGGGGCATCCGGGGAGCTGTTTTTT

v_call: TRBV5-1
d_call: -
clone_size: -
j_call: TRBJ2-2
cdr3_aa: CASRLETESRELFF
cdr3_nt: TGCGCCAGCAGACTGGAGACCGAGTCCCGGGAGCTGTTTTTT

v_call: TRBV6-2/TRBV6-3
d_call: TRBD1
clone_size: once
j_call: TRBJ1-2
cdr3_aa: CASSYGPAGGGYGYTF
cdr3_nt: TGTGCCAGCAGTTACGGCCCCGCAGGGGGCGGCTATGGCTACACCTTC

v_call: TRBV6-2/TRBV6-3
d_call: TRBD1
clone_size: -
j_call: TRBJ1-2
cdr3_aa: CASNPRQGVNYGYTF
cdr3_nt: TGTGCCAGCAACCCACGACAGGGAGTTAACTATGGCTACACCTTC

v_call: TRBV29-1
d_call: -
clone_size: once
j_call: TRBJ2-1
cdr3_aa: CSGSGISSYNEQFF
cdr3_nt: TGCAGCGGTAGCGGCATCAGCTCCTACAATGAGCAGTTCTTC

v_call: TRBV11-2
d_call: -
clone_size: -
j_call: TRBJ2-3
cdr3_aa: CASSPQGTDTQYF
cdr3_nt: TGTGCCAGCAGCCCCCAGGGCACAGATACGCAGTATTTT

v_call: TRBV13
d_call: TRBD1
clone_size: -
j_call: TRBJ1-4
cdr3_aa: CASSALGQGGRNEKLFF
cdr3_nt: TGTGCCAGCAGCGCCTTAGGACAGGGAGGCCGTAATGAAAAACTGTTTTTT

v_call: TRBV6-2/TRBV6-3
d_call: -
clone_size: -
j_call: TRBJ1-5
cdr3_aa: CASSKEGDGDLRSNQPQHF
cdr3_nt: TGTGCCAGCAGTAAAGAGGGGGACGGGGATTTAAGAAGCAATCAGCCCCAGCATTTT

v_call: TRBV3-1/TRBV3-2
d_call: TRBD2
clone_size: medium-sized
j_call: TRBJ2-1
cdr3_aa: CASLGLADNEQFF
cdr3_nt: TGTGCCAGCCTGGGACTAGCGGACAATGAGCAGTTCTTC

v_call: TRBV7-8
d_call: TRBD1
clone_size: -
j_call: TRBJ2-5
cdr3_aa: CASSFFQGARETQYF
cdr3_nt: TGTGCCAGCAGCTTCTTTCAGGGGGCTCGGGAGACCCAGTACTTC

v_call: TRBV15
d_call: -
clone_size: -
j_call: TRBJ1-4
cdr3_aa: CATSRRQRNEKLFF
cdr3_nt: TGTGCCACCAGCAGAAGACAGCGCAATGAAAAACTGTTTTTT

v_call: TRBV2
d_call: -
clone_size: -
j_call: TRBJ2-1
cdr3_aa: CASRGQAGTTPMVGNEQFF
cdr3_nt: TGTGCCAGCAGGGGACAAGCGGGGACGACCCCAATGGTTGGCAATGAGCAGTTCTTC

v_call: TRBV7-9
d_call: -
clone_size: -
j_call: TRBJ1-5
cdr3_aa: CASSGQGNQPQHF
cdr3_nt: TGTGCCAGCAGTGGTCAGGGGAACCAGCCCCAGCATTTT

v_call: TRBV27
d_call: -
clone_size: -
j_call: TRBJ2-5
cdr3_aa: CASRSTSSGSTQYF
cdr3_nt: TGTGCCAGCAGGTCCACTAGTTCCGGGTCGACCCAGTACTTC

v_call: TRBV3-1/TRBV3-2
d_call: -
clone_size: -
j_call: TRBJ2-1
cdr3_aa: CASSQDLSSYNEQFF
cdr3_nt: TGTGCCAGCAGCCAAGATCTGAGCTCCTACAATGAGCAGTTCTTC

v_call: TRBV14
d_call: TRBD1
clone_size: -
j_call: TRBJ1-1
cdr3_aa: CASSRRGHRGAFF
cdr3_nt: TGTGCCAGCAGCCGGCGAGGGCACAGGGGGGCTTTCTTT

v_call: TRBV12-3/TRBV12-4
d_call: -
clone_size: -
j_call: TRBJ2-5
cdr3_aa: CASSLGGSGTQYF
cdr3_nt: TGTGCCAGCAGTTTGGGTGGGAGTGGGACCCAGTACTTC

v_call: TRBV15
d_call: -
clone_size: -
j_call: TRBJ1-1
cdr3_aa: CATSEGGTESPEAFF
cdr3_nt: TGTGCCACCAGCGAGGGAGGGACGGAATCCCCTGAAGCTTTCTTT

v_call: TRBV4-1
d_call: -
clone_size: -
j_call: TRBJ1-2
cdr3_aa: CASSPRTEYNYGYTF
cdr3_nt: TGCGCCAGCAGCCCCCGGACAGAGTATAACTATGGCTACACCTTC

v_call: TRBV30
d_call: TRBD1
clone_size: -
j_call: TRBJ2-5
cdr3_aa: CAWSQYTGTGGFPYF
cdr3_nt: TGTGCCTGGAGTCAATACACCGGGACAGGGGGGTTTCCTTACTTC

v_call: TRBV7-9
d_call: TRBD1
clone_size: -
j_call: TRBJ1-4
cdr3_aa: CASSLGPGGREKLFF
cdr3_nt: TGTGCCAGCAGCTTAGGCCCAGGGGGGCGTGAAAAACTGTTTTTT

v_call: TRBV5-1
d_call: -
clone_size: -
j_call: TRBJ2-5
cdr3_aa: CASSLMPGGRETQYF
cdr3_nt: TGCGCCAGCAGCTTGATGCCAGGTGGAAGGGAGACCCAGTACTTC

v_call: TRBV27
d_call: -
clone_size: -
j_call: TRBJ1-4
cdr3_aa: CASSPVLGAGEKLFF
cdr3_nt: TGTGCCAGCAGTCCAGTGCTGGGGGCAGGGGAAAAACTGTTTTTT

v_call: TRBV20-1
d_call: TRBD1
clone_size: -
j_call: TRBJ2-5
cdr3_aa: CSASRRDRGDETQYF
cdr3_nt: TGCAGTGCTAGTCGTCGGGACAGGGGAGACGAGACCCAGTACTTC

v_call: TRBV9
d_call: TRBD2
clone_size: -
j_call: TRBJ2-1
cdr3_aa: CASSAGTSGYNEQFF
cdr3_nt: TGTGCCAGCAGCGCCGGGACTAGCGGATACAATGAGCAGTTCTTC

v_call: TRBV10-3
d_call: TRBD1
clone_size: -
j_call: TRBJ2-7
cdr3_aa: CAISESTYQGTGYYEQYF
cdr3_nt: TGTGCCATCAGTGAGTCGACTTATCAGGGGACAGGGTACTACGAGCAGTACTTC

v_call: TRBV7-6
d_call: TRBD1
clone_size: -
j_call: TRBJ1-4
cdr3_aa: CASSLGTGNEKLFF
cdr3_nt: TGTGCCAGCAGCTTAGGGACAGGGAATGAAAAACTGTTTTTT

v_call: TRBV6-2/TRBV6-3
d_call: -
clone_size: -
j_call: TRBJ2-4
cdr3_aa: CASSTRQTKNIQYF
cdr3_nt: TGTGCCAGCAGTACGAGACAAACGAAAAACATTCAGTACTTC

v_call: TRBV25-1
d_call: TRBD2
clone_size: -
j_call: TRBJ2-2
cdr3_aa: CASRRGGITGELFF
cdr3_nt: TGTGCCAGCAGGAGGGGAGGGATTACCGGGGAGCTGTTTTTT

v_call: TRBV2
d_call: TRBD1
clone_size: -
j_call: TRBJ2-1
cdr3_aa: CASSGQGYYNEQFF
cdr3_nt: TGTGCCAGCAGCGGACAGGGTTACTACAATGAGCAGTTCTTC

v_call: TRBV18
d_call: -
clone_size: -
j_call: TRBJ2-5
cdr3_aa: CASSPSYGTPSQETQYF
cdr3_nt: TGTGCCAGCTCACCATCGTACGGGACACCATCCCAAGAGACCCAGTACTTC

v_call: TRBV4-3
d_call: -
clone_size: -
j_call: TRBJ2-1
cdr3_aa: CASSQDSTSSYNEQFF
cdr3_nt: TGCGCCAGCAGCCAAGATTCGACTAGCTCCTACAATGAGCAGTTCTTC

v_call: TRBV5-1
d_call: TRBD1
clone_size: once
j_call: TRBJ1-1
cdr3_aa: CASSPGDSLNTEAFF
cdr3_nt: TGCGCCAGCAGCCCCGGGGACAGCTTAAACACTGAAGCTTTCTTT

v_call: TRBV28
d_call: -
clone_size: once
j_call: TRBJ1-1
cdr3_aa: CASSQSPLGGVAFF
cdr3_nt: TGTGCCAGCAGTCAAAGCCCCTTGGGGGGAGTTGCTTTCTTT

v_call: TRBV29-1
d_call: -
clone_size: -
j_call: TRBJ2-7
cdr3_aa: CSVARDGEQYF
cdr3_nt: TGCAGCGTTGCCCGGGATGGCGAGCAGTACTTC

v_call: TRBV2
d_call: TRBD2
clone_size: -
j_call: TRBJ2-4
cdr3_aa: CASSASGGAGNIQYF
cdr3_nt: TGTGCCAGCAGTGCTTCGGGGGGGGCAGGAAACATTCAGTACTTC

v_call: TRBV2
d_call: -
clone_size: -
j_call: TRBJ2-5
cdr3_aa: CASSDGQAGTQYF
cdr3_nt: TGTGCCAGCAGTGACGGCCAGGCGGGGACCCAGTACTTC

v_call: TRBV18
d_call: -
clone_size: -
j_call: TRBJ2-1
cdr3_aa: CASSGGVRDEQFF
cdr3_nt: TGTGCCAGCTCCGGAGGGGTACGGGATGAGCAGTTCTTC

v_call: TRBV5-5
d_call: TRBD2
clone_size: -
j_call: TRBJ2-7
cdr3_aa: CASSLVSTSDYEQYF
cdr3_nt: TGTGCCAGCAGCTTGGTCTCGACTAGCGACTACGAGCAGTACTTC

v_call: TRBV20-1
d_call: -
clone_size: -
j_call: TRBJ2-7
cdr3_aa: CSARLEYEQYF
cdr3_nt: TGCAGTGCCAGACTAGAATACGAGCAGTACTTC

v_call: TRBV6-2/TRBV6-3
d_call: TRBD1
clone_size: -
j_call: TRBJ1-6
cdr3_aa: CASSYDRDLPLHF
cdr3_nt: TGTGCCAGCAGTTACGACAGGGATTTGCCCCTCCACTTT

v_call: TRBV7-8
d_call: TRBD1
clone_size: -
j_call: TRBJ1-2
cdr3_aa: CASSPITGAGDYGYTF
cdr3_nt: TGTGCCAGCAGCCCGATAACAGGGGCAGGAGACTATGGCTACACCTTC

v_call: TRBV30
d_call: TRBD1
clone_size: few
j_call: TRBJ1-1
cdr3_aa: CAWSPRTGWNEAFF
cdr3_nt: TGTGCCTGGAGTCCGAGGACAGGGTGGAATGAAGCTTTCTTT

v_call: TRBV15
d_call: -
clone_size: -
j_call: TRBJ2-3
cdr3_aa: CATSREAADTQYF
cdr3_nt: TGTGCCACCAGCCGAGAAGCCGCAGATACGCAGTATTTT

v_call: TRBV20-1
d_call: -
clone_size: -
j_call: TRBJ1-2
cdr3_aa: CSASSSGYGYTF
cdr3_nt: TGCAGTGCTAGTTCGAGCGGCTATGGCTACACCTTC

v_call: TRBV28
d_call: TRBD1
clone_size: -
j_call: TRBJ1-5
cdr3_aa: CASSPWTGGNQPQHF
cdr3_nt: TGTGCCAGCAGTCCATGGACAGGGGGGAATCAGCCCCAGCATTTT

v_call: TRBV3-1/TRBV3-2
d_call: -
clone_size: -
j_call: TRBJ1-5
cdr3_aa: CASSQGLSNQPQHF
cdr3_nt: TGTGCCAGCAGCCAGGGACTCAGCAATCAGCCCCAGCATTTT

v_call: TRBV27
d_call: -
clone_size: -
j_call: TRBJ2-7
cdr3_aa: CASSFLRGYEQYF
cdr3_nt: TGTGCCAGCAGTTTCCTTCGGGGCTACGAGCAGTACTTC

v_call: TRBV7-9
d_call: TRBD1
clone_size: once
j_call: TRBJ1-6
cdr3_aa: CASSSQGQGNSPLHF
cdr3_nt: TGTGCCAGCAGCTCCCAGGGACAGGGAAATTCACCCCTCCACTTT

v_call: TRBV5-5
d_call: -
clone_size: -
j_call: TRBJ1-4
cdr3_aa: CASSLYGGTNEKLFF
cdr3_nt: TGTGCCAGCAGCTTGTACGGAGGAACTAATGAAAAACTGTTTTTT